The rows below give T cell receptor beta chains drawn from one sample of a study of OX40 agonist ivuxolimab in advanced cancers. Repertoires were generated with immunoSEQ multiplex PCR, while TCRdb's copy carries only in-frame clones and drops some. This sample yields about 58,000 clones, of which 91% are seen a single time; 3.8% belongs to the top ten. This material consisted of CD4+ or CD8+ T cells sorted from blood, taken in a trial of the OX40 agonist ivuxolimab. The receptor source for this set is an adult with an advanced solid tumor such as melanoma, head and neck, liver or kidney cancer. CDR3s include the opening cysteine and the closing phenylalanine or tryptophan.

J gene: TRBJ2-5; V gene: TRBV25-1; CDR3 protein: CASSEWFFGGQETQYF
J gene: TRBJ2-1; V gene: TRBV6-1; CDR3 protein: CASSALIAGMGNEQFF
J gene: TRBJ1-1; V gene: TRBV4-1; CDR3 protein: CASSLGTGTTEAFF
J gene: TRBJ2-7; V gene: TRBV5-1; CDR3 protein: CASSLVSQGPLDEQYF
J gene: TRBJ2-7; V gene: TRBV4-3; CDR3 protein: CASSPGRGAYEQYF
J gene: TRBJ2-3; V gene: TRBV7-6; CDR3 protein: CASSLGQGDTDTQYF
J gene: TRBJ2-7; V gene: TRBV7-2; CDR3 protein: CARSQHRGKSYEQYF
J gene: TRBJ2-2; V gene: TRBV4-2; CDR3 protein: CASSQDRDTGELFF
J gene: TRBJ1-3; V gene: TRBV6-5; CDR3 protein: CASSLTTGLAGNTIYF
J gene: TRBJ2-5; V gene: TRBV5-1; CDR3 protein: CASSSGDRQETQYF
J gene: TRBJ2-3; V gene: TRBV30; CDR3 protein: CAWSVGGALDTQYF